The 10 T cell receptor beta chains given below trace back to one sample, sequenced in a study of blood T cell repertoires in COVID-19. Only in-frame clones appear in the TCRdb table, and some are missing; sequencing was by immunoSEQ multiplex PCR. This repertoire shows roughly 150,000 clones, approximately 84% found once; its top ten account for more than 3%. The sample was PBMCs or T cells enriched from blood (not recorded which). The origin of the receptors is a man aged 50-60 years in a cohort exposed to, infected with or recovered from COVID-19 (not recorded which).

The V call is TRBV30, the J call TRBJ2-7; possible D gene TRBD1, 6 bases. V was shortened by 6 bases and J by 0 bases, with 18 bases between the two germline ends. Germline V CDR1 and CDR2: GTSNPN, SVGIG (reference sequence). The CDR3 extends over 15 amino acids. For the CDR3, the DNA is TGTGCCTGCCTCCCAGGGGTCTTGAGCTCCTACGAGCAGTACTTC. Translating it yields CACLPGVLSSYEQYF.

V usage is TRBV5-1 and J usage is TRBJ2-2; 8 nucleotides align to TRBD1. V was clipped by 4 bases and J by 6 bases; unmatched bases: 2. The CDR3 is made up of 13 amino acids. Germline assignment: CDR1 SGHRS and CDR2 YFSETQ. The CDR3 loop reads CASSPTGAGELFF. DNA for the CDR3: TGCGCCAGCAGCCCGACAGGGGCCGGGGAGCTGTTTTTT.

The chain couples TRBV7-9 to TRBJ1-4; D is undetermined. The germline V gene has CDR1 SEHNR and CDR2 FQNEAQ (reference sequence). The CDR3 contains 14 residues. V lost 4 bases and J lost 8, with 14 bases in between. The CDR3 sequence is CASSSTGDGEKLFF. The DNA for the CDR3 is TGTGCCAGCAGCTCCACGGGTGACGGCGAAAAACTGTTTTTT.

The chain links TRBV28 to TRBJ2-1, with D perhaps TRBD2 (5 bases). CDR3 length: 17 amino acids. Per germline, CDR1 MDHEN and CDR2 SYDVKM. With 7 bases removed from V and 0 bases from J, the gap between germline ends came to 19 bases. The CDR3 region has the DNA TGTGCCAGCACCTCTTCGGGAACAGCAAGCTCCTACAATGAGCAGTTCTTC. Translated: CASTSSGTASSYNEQFF.

The CDR3 DNA sequence: TGTGCCAGCAGGATCTTGCGGAAATACAATGAGCAGTTCTTC. Its translation is CASRILRKYNEQFF. The chain joins TRBV11-2 to TRBJ2-1; D gene ambiguous. CDR3 length: 14 amino acids. The ends were cut back, 6 bases at V and 4 bases at J, with 13 bases in the middle. Germline CDR1 SGHAT, CDR2 FQNNGV.

The chain couples TRBV6-2 or TRBV6-3 to TRBJ2-1; D call uncertain. Germline V gives CDR1 MNHEY, CDR2 SVGEGT. CDR3 length: 11 residues. V was shortened by 4 bases and J by 13 bases, with 11 bases between the two germline ends. CDR3 protein: CASSLNAAQFF. As DNA, the CDR3 is TGTGCCAGCAGTTTGAACGCGGCCCAGTTCTTC.

This sequence joins TRBV30 and TRBJ2-5; D gene unclear. CDR3 length equals 12 residues. Germline values: CDR1 GTSNPN, CDR2 SVGIG (reference sequence). V lost 0 bases, J lost 4 bases, and 6 bases lay in between. The CDR3 bases are TGTGCCTGGAGTGTGTCGGTAGAGACCCAGTACTTC. Residues: CAWSVSVETQYF.

The chain joins TRBV27 to TRBJ2-1, with TRBD2 as a possible D gene (5 bases). Germline CDR1 reads MNHEY; CDR2 reads SMNVEV (reference sequence). The CDR3 is 16 amino acids. Trimming shortened V by 6 bases and J by 0 bases, and 15 bases separated the two germline ends. The CDR3 DNA reads as TGTGCCAGCAGCCCCGGGATGGGAAGCTCCTACAATGAGCAGTTCTTC. This encodes CASSPGMGSSYNEQFF.

The chain combines TRBV28 with TRBJ1-2, with 9 nucleotides matching TRBD1. J was trimmed by 4 bases and V by 5 bases; bases with no gene match: 5. This CDR3 is 14 amino acids long. Germline assignment: CDR1 MDHEN and CDR2 SYDVKM. The chain's CDR3 is CASSTQGAFYGYTF. The CDR3 bases are TGTGCCAGCAGTACACAGGGGGCGTTCTATGGCTACACCTTC.

The chain uses TRBV14 and TRBJ2-1; TRBD2 aligns across 7 bases. CDR1 is SGHDN, CDR2 FVKESK, per germline. CDR3 length: 16 amino acids. The V gene end was trimmed by 2 bases and the J gene end by 5 bases; junction bases not matched to a gene: 9. CDR3 residues: CASSQKRGLRNNEQFF. The CDR3 DNA follows: TGTGCCAGCAGCCAAAAGCGGGGCCTCCGAAACAATGAGCAGTTCTTC.